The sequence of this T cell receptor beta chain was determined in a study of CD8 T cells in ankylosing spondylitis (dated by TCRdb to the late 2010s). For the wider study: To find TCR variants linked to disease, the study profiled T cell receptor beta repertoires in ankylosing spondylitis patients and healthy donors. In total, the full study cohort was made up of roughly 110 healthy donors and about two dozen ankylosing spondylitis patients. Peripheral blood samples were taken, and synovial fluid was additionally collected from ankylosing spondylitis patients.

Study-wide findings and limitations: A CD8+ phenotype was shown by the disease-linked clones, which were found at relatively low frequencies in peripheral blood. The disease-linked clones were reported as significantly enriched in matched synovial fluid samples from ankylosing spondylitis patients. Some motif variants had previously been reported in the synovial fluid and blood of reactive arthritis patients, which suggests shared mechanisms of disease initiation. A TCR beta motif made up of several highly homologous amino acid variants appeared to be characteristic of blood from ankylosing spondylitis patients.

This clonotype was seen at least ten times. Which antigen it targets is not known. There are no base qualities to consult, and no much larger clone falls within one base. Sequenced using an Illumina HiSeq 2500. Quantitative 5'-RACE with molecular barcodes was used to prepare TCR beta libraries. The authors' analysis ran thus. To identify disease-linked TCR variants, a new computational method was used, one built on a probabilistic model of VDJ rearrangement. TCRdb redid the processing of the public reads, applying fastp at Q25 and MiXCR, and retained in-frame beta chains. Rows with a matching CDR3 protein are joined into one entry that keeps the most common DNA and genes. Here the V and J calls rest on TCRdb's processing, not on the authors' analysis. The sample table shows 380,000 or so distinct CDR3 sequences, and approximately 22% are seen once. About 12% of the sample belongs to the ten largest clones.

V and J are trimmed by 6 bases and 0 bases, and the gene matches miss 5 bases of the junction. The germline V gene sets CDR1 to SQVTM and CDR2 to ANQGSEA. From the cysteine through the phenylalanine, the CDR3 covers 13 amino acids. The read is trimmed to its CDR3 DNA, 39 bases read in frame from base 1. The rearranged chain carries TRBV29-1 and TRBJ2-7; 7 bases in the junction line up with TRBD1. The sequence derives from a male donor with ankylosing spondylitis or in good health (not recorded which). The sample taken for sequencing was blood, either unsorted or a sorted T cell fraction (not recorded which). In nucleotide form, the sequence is TGCAGCGTCGTGACAGGGAACTCCTACGAGCAGTACTTC. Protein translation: CSVVTGNSYEQYF.